The 8 T cell receptor beta chains below all came from one sample that was sequenced in a study of T cells and Merkel cell carcinoma outcomes. Some clones are missing from TCRdb's copy, which holds only in-frame ones; the method was immunoSEQ multiplex PCR. The table shows 15,000 to 25,000 clones, with roughly four fifths occurring only once. Sequencing was carried out using tumor tissue from Merkel cell carcinoma. These receptors all come from a human donor with Merkel cell carcinoma.

There are a few counts of this clone. The DNA of the CDR3 is TGTGCCAGCAGCTCACAGGGCTACGGCTACACCTTC. The encoded protein is CASSSQGYGYTF. The chain joins TRBV7-3 to TRBJ1-2, with a tentative D call TRBD1 (6 bases). Trimming removed 4 bases from V and 8 bases from J, with 11 bases in between. CDR1 and CDR2 (germline): SGHTA, FQGTGA. The CDR3 contains 12 residues.

V and J are TRBV5-1 and TRBJ1-4, with TRBD1 matching over 11 bases. V gave up 6 bases and J gave up 10 bases; unmatched junction bases: 8. The CDR3 covers 14 residues. CDR1 SGHRS and CDR2 YFSETQ come from the germline V gene. The CDR3 DNA is TGCGCCAGCAAATTCGGACAGGGGGCCGGAAAACTGTTTTTT. Translating gives CASKFGQGAGKLFF.

In this sample, this clone turned up once. The germline gene is not matched at one end of the junction; a read error may be the cause. This CDR3 reads CASSPGQNIEAFF. The CDR3 DNA follows: TGTGCCAGCAGCCCAGGTCAGAACATTGAAGCTTTCTTT. The rearrangement joins TRBV9 to TRBJ1-1, with no clear D. There are 13 residues in the CDR3. Germline CDR1 SGDLS, CDR2 YYNGEE.

The chain employs TRBV7-9 and TRBJ2-7, with a possible D match to TRBD1 (5 bases). Germline V gene data show CDR1 as SEHNR and CDR2 as FQNEAQ (reference sequence). CDR3 length equals 14 residues. Trimming pared 5 bases from V and 4 bases from J, leaving 15 bases between. The CDR3 loop is CASSAREVGYEQYF. The CDR3 DNA is TGTGCCAGCAGCGCCAGGGAAGTCGGGTACGAGCAGTACTTC.

This clone was seen a single time. The CDR3: CASSPPFAWDEQFF. CDR3 coding DNA: TGTGCCAGCTCACCCCCCTTTGCCTGGGATGAGCAGTTCTTC. V and J are TRBV18 and TRBJ2-1; D unresolved. The CDR3 is 14 amino acids. V was shortened by 3 bases and J by 8 bases, with 14 bases between the two germline ends. Per germline, CDR1 KGHSH and CDR2 LQKENI.

Regarding this clone: At one end the junction does not follow the germline gene, possibly because of a read error. The rearrangement links TRBV28 to TRBJ1-2; 7 bases are shared with TRBD1. This CDR3 contains 15 residues. Germline V gene sequence: CDR1 MDHEN, CDR2 SYDVKM. In DNA, the CDR3 is TGTGCCAACAGTTACTACCGACAGGGCTGGTATGGCTACACCTTC. Translating gives CANSYYRQGWYGYTF.

This chain joins TRBV7-2 and TRBJ1-2; D gene ambiguous. CDR1 is SGHTA and CDR2 is FQGNSA in the germline V gene. The CDR3 has 12 amino acids. V lost 5 bases and J 8 bases, leaving 12 bases between the germline ends. The CDR3 DNA follows: TGTGCCAGCAGCCTCCCCTTTGGGGGCTACACCTTC. Translated: CASSLPFGGYTF.

V and J are TRBV6-5 and TRBJ2-1; the match to TRBD2 covers 7 bases. CDR3 length: 15 amino acids. V was clipped by 2 bases and J by 7 bases; unmatched bases: 8. Germline CDR1 reads MNHEY; CDR2 reads SVGAGI. CDR3 DNA sequence: TGTGCCAGCAGTTACGGCGGGGGTGCTAGGAATGAGCAGTTCTTC. Protein: CASSYGGGARNEQFF.